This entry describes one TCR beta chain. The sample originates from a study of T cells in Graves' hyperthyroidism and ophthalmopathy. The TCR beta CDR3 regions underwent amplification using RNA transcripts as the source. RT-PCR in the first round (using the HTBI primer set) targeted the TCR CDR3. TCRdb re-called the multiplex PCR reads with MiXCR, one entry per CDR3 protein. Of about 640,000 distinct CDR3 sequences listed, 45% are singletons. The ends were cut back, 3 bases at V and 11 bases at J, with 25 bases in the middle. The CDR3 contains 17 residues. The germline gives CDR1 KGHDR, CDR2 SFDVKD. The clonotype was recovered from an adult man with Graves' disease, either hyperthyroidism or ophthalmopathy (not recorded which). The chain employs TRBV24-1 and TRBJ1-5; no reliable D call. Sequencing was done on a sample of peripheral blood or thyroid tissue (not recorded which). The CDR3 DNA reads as TGTGCCACCAGTGATCCGGTACTAGCGGGAGTTGACGAGACCCAGCATTTT. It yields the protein CATSDPVLAGVDETQHF.